This T cell receptor (beta chain) stems from a study of neurological immune-mediated disorders. Study-wide points: The level of TCR clonal expansion was highest in patients with HTLV-1-associated myelopathy and lowest in multiple sclerosis, where it fell below the level seen in healthy controls.

The cDNA was synthesized by 5'RACE incorporating 10-nucleotide random UMIs. TCRdb reprocessed the 5' RACE reads via MiXCR and lists one record per CDR3 protein. Of tens of thousands of distinct CDR3 sequences in the sample, around 6.8% were seen once. The germline gives CDR1 SGHRS, CDR2 YFSETQ. V lost 1 base to trimming and J lost 2 bases, with 7 bases between them. CDR3 length: 14 amino acids. This clonotype came up many times. The antigen remains undetermined. Material: PBMCs. This sequence originates from a woman between 35 and 50 years old in good health. The V call is TRBV5-1, the J call TRBJ1-5; D gene uncertain. CDR3 amino acids: CASSLMDRNQPQHF. In nucleotides, the CDR3 is TGCGCCAGCAGCTTGATGGATCGCAATCAGCCCCAGCATTTT.